This T cell receptor beta chain was retrieved from a study of post-analysis software for immune sequencing data. Study outcomes and limitations: Compared with controls, patients had more of 4 to 6 TRBV segments, including TRBV5-6, TRBV5-1 and TRBV20-1.

Every TCR beta cDNA library bore unique molecular identifiers. TCRdb fed the PCR reads into MiXCR, producing one record per CDR3 protein. The repertoire has hundreds of thousands of distinct CDR3 sequences, 25% to 30% of them found once; the top ten carry roughly 0.53%. About this clonotype: Its specificity is not known.

V lost 5 bases and J lost 0, with 14 bases in between. This CDR3 spans 16 amino acids. The germline V gene encodes CDR1 MNHEY and CDR2 SMNVEV (reference sequence). The TCR originated in a girl between 10 and 17 years old with multiple sclerosis. The rearrangement uses TRBV27 and TRBJ2-1; perhaps TRBD1 as D (6 bases). Specimen: blood. CDR3 bases: TGTGCCAGCAGTGAGGACAGTAAAGGCTCCTACAATGAGCAGTTCTTC. Translating it yields CASSEDSKGSYNEQFF.